This T cell receptor (beta chain) was captured by sequencing in a study of blood T cells in healthy people across ages. In its sample, this clonotype was seen a few times. PCR was performed a second time for 7 to 11 cycles using a sample-barcoded 5' primer and a J-beta primer mix. Each cDNA molecule received a tag from a template-switch adaptor that had 12 random nucleotides. TCRdb ran MiXCR on the 5' RACE reads and lists one entry per CDR3 protein. The repertoire holds a few hundred thousand distinct CDR3 sequences, about a quarter seen once, with approximately 3.3% in the top ten. These sequences were also reported in another study, on T cells of mothers and their children. As that report states: Random nucleotides (2-4) and sample barcodes were added by the M1S primer used in the second PCR. There were over 9.5 million TCR beta CDR3 reads from each mother and about 3 million from each child.

The sample comprised blood. The clonotype comes from a boy between 2 and 10 years old in good health.

CDR3 sequence reads: CASSLALGEGIQYF. CDR3 sequence (DNA): TGTGCCAGCAGCTTAGCGCTGGGGGAGGGCATTCAGTACTTC. The chain combines TRBV7-9 with TRBJ2-4; TRBD2 matches at 7 bases. V lost 0 bases, J lost 9 bases, and 5 bases stayed unmatched. Germline V gives CDR1 SEHNR, CDR2 FQNEAQ (reference sequence). The CDR3 is made up of 14 amino acids.